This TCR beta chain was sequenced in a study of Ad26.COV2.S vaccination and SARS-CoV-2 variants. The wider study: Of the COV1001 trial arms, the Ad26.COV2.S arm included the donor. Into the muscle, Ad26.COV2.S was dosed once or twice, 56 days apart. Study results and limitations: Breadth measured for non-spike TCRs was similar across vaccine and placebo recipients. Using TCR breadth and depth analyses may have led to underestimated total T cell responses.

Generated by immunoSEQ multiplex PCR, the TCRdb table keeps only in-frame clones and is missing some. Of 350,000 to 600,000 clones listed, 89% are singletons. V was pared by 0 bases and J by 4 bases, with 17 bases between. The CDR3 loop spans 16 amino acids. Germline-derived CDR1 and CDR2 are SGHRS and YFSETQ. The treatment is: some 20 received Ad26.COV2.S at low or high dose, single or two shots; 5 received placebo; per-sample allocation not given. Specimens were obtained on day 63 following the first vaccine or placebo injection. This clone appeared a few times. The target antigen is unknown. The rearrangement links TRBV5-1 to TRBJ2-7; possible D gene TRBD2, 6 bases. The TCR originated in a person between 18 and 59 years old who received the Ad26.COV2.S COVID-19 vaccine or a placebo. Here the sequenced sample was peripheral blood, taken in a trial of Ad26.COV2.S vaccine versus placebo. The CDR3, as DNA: TGCGCCAGCAGCTTGGTCCGGGGAGGTCCCCCTTACGAGCAGTACTTC. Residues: CASSLVRGGPPYEQYF.